The 11 T cell receptor beta chains given below trace back to one sample, sequenced in a study of T cell repertoires in cytomegalovirus infection. MiXCR, applied by TCRdb to the reads, yields one record per CDR3 protein. This table has fewer than 250,000 distinct CDR3 sequences, 22% appearing once. Material: CD8+ T cells from PBMCs. Receptors were obtained from a human donor in good health (CMV status not recorded). Some clones in this sample may be carry-over from other donors' samples.

V gene TRBV28 combines with J gene TRBJ2-3, with TRBD2 as a possible D gene (7 bases). The CDR3 consists of 15 residues. The V gene's germline CDR1 is MDHEN and CDR2 SYDVKM. Trimming left V 3 bases short and J 1 base short, with 11 bases between. In DNA, the CDR3 is TGTGCCAGCAGTTTCCTGGGGGGGCGCACAGATACGCAGTATTTT. Its translation: CASSFLGGRTDTQYF.

The rearrangement uses TRBV2 and TRBJ1-1; D unclear. The CDR3 is 16 amino acids. Per the germline V gene, CDR1 is SNHLY and CDR2 is FYNNEI. Trimming removed 1 base at V and 0 bases at J, with 12 bases between. This chain's CDR3 is CASSEEPADMNTEAFF. The CDR3 nucleotides read TGTGCCAGCAGTGAAGAGCCCGCAGACATGAACACTGAAGCTTTCTTT.

The V gene is TRBV7-6, the J gene TRBJ2-3; no reliable D call. Trimming cost V 2 bases and J 5 bases, with 5 bases left between them. Looked up from germline, CDR1 is SGHVS and CDR2 is FNYEAQ. The CDR3 has 12 amino acids. The CDR3 reads CASSLHQDTQYF. The CDR3 region has the DNA TGTGCCAGCAGCTTACATCAAGATACGCAGTATTTT.

This clonotype occurred many times. The genes are TRBV7-2 and TRBJ1-1; no clear D gene. This CDR3 has 12 residues. Deletions cut 2 bases from V and 6 bases from J, with 7 bases between. CDR1 is SGHTA and CDR2 is FQGNSA in the germline V gene. The CDR3 coding sequence is TGTGCCAGCAGCTTATTTGGTCCTGAAGCTTTCTTT. Residues: CASSLFGPEAFF.

The chain carries TRBV11-3 and TRBJ2-3; D might be TRBD2 (6 bases). Trimming cost V 6 bases and J 0 bases, with 13 bases left between them. The CDR3 extends over 15 amino acids. The V gene's germline CDR1 is SGHNT and CDR2 YENEEA. In DNA form, the CDR3 reads TGTGCCAGCAGTCACCCCGGGACTAGCACAGATACGCAGTATTTT. Translation: CASSHPGTSTDTQYF.

The chain employs TRBV20-1 and TRBJ2-5, with 8 bases identical to TRBD1. The CDR3 is made up of 13 amino acids. Trimming at V came to 6 bases and at J to 3 bases, leaving 6 bases not matched to a gene. CDR1 and CDR2 (germline): DFQATT, SNEGSKA (reference sequence). CDR3 nucleotide sequence: TGCAGTGCCAGGGGGCATTCAGAAGAGACCCAGTACTTC. It is translated as CSARGHSEETQYF.

The table lists this clonotype with many counts. The rearrangement joins TRBV27 to TRBJ1-5; no firm D call. Trimming removed 1 base at V and 8 bases at J, with 12 bases between. The CDR3 extends over 14 amino acids. CDR1 and CDR2 (germline): MNHEY, SMNVEV (reference sequence). The CDR3 DNA follows: TGTGCCAGCAGTTTATTTGCCTGGACGGAGCCCCAGCATTTT. This gives the protein CASSLFAWTEPQHF.

At least ten counts were recorded for this clonotype. The V gene is TRBV28, the J gene TRBJ2-7, with 7 bases identical to TRBD1. The junction had 5 bases not matched to a gene; V was cut back by 6 bases and J by 3 bases. The germline CDR1 and CDR2 sequences are MDHEN and SYDVKM. The CDR3 spans 13 residues. The CDR3 protein is CASRKTGIYEQYF. In DNA form, the CDR3 reads TGTGCCAGCAGAAAGACAGGGATCTACGAGCAGTACTTC.

This clonotype came up a few times. The chain is built from TRBV12-3 or TRBV12-4 and TRBJ2-4; no clear D. This CDR3 region has 14 residues. V lost 4 bases and J 7 bases, leaving 14 bases between the germline ends. CDR3 in DNA: TGTGCCAGCAGTTCCCCCAGGTACGGGAACATTCAGTACTTC. Translated, it gives CASSSPRYGNIQYF.

A few counts support this clonotype. The chain recombines TRBV7-9 with TRBJ2-7; no definite D call. V lost 5 bases to trimming and J lost 2 bases, with 10 bases between them. Germline CDR1 reads SEHNR; CDR2 reads FQNEAQ (reference sequence). The length of the CDR3 is 13 residues. The CDR3 sequence is CASSQKAAYEQYF. DNA for the CDR3: TGTGCCAGCAGCCAAAAAGCAGCCTACGAGCAGTACTTC.

V and J are TRBV6-1 and TRBJ1-3; D remains ambiguous. V lost 6 bases to trimming and J lost 0 bases, with 15 bases between them. CDR3 length: 16 residues. In germline, CDR1 is MNHNS, CDR2 SASEGT. As DNA, the CDR3 is TGTGCCAGCAGATACCAGTCTTCAAGCTCTGGAAACACCATATATTTT. Translating gives CASRYQSSSSGNTIYF.